These 21 T cell receptor beta chains share one sample of origin, sequenced in a study of cytomegalovirus exposure and HLA in healthy donors. The PCR ran on 60 Vbeta and 13 Jbeta primers. TCRdb's copy holds only in-frame clones and misses some; the assay was immunoSEQ multiplex PCR. This sample lists 100,000 to 150,000 clones; its ten largest clones have 0.9% to 1.2%. Sequences were obtained from PBMCs. These receptors were collected from a man between 18 and 35 years old in good health and CMV-seronegative.

In DNA form, the CDR3 reads TGCGCCAGCAGTGAGTCGGGGGGCTATGGCTACACCTTC. Translation: CASSESGGYGYTF. V and J are TRBV10-1 and TRBJ1-2; weak D call: TRBD1 (5 bases). Germline lookup yields CDR1 WNHNN and CDR2 SYGVQD (reference sequence). V gave up 0 bases and J gave up 4 bases, with 6 bases separating them. The CDR3 spans 13 residues.

The chain couples TRBV9 to TRBJ2-5, with 9 bases lining up with TRBD2. The CDR3 is made up of 17 amino acids. Germline-derived CDR1 and CDR2 are SGDLS and YYNGEE. The junction had 7 bases not matched to a gene; V was cut back by 0 bases and J by 1 base. CDR3 sequence: CASSVGPSGDLQETQYF. Written as DNA, the CDR3 is TGTGCCAGCAGCGTAGGACCTAGCGGGGACCTCCAAGAGACCCAGTACTTC.

The chain links TRBV6-5 to TRBJ2-1; the match to TRBD2 covers 9 bases. The trim removed 0 bases at V and 8 bases at J, leaving 8 bases unmatched. Germline V gene sequence: CDR1 MNHEY, CDR2 SVGAGI. This CDR3 is 16 amino acids long. CDR3 in amino acids: CASSYSGTSSPHEQFF. For the CDR3, the DNA is TGTGCCAGCAGTTACTCCGGGACTAGCTCCCCTCATGAGCAGTTCTTC.

V is TRBV6-1 and J is TRBJ1-1; D not certain. The V end lost 6 bases, the J end lost 7 bases, and 12 bases lay between the germline ends. The CDR3 spans 12 residues. The germline CDR1 and CDR2 sequences are MNHNS and SASEGT. CDR3 coding DNA: TGTGCCAGCAGGCTTACACGAAGTGAAGCTTTCTTT. The encoded protein is CASRLTRSEAFF.

J is TRBJ1-3 and V is TRBV30; D ambiguous. The CDR3 is 12 residues long. CDR1 and CDR2 (germline): GTSNPN, SVGIG (reference sequence). CDR3 bases: TGTGGGTCAACGGGAACACGAAACACCATATATTTT. Translated: CGSTGTRNTIYF.

In DNA form, the CDR3 reads TGTGCCAGCAGCGGACTGGACAGCCCTAACTATGGCTACACCTTC. Its protein product is CASSGLDSPNYGYTF. The chain links TRBV9 to TRBJ1-2; the D gene is possibly TRBD1 (6 bases). Germline CDR1 reads SGDLS; CDR2 reads YYNGEE. Trimming cost V 3 bases and J 0 bases, with 12 bases left between them. The CDR3 spans 15 residues.

The chain employs TRBV15 and TRBJ1-1; a possible D gene is TRBD1 (5 bases). Germline CDR1 is LNHNV and CDR2 is YYDKDF (reference sequence). The CDR3 is made up of 15 amino acids. V was pared by 3 bases and J by 4 bases, with 15 bases between. The CDR3 coding sequence is TGTGCCACCAGCAGCGAAGGCGGGACGGGCACTGAAGCTTTCTTT. Translating gives CATSSEGGTGTEAFF.

V gene TRBV12-5 combines with J gene TRBJ2-7; TRBD2 might be the D (6 bases). Germline CDR1 reads LGHNT; CDR2 reads FRNRAP. V lost 5 bases, J lost 3 bases, and 14 bases lay in between. The CDR3 has 14 amino acids. The CDR3 sequence is CASGVTGGYYEQYF. CDR3 bases: TGTGCTAGTGGTGTGACCGGGGGATACTACGAGCAGTACTTC.

The chain recombines TRBV27 with TRBJ2-7; TRBD2 aligns across 11 bases. V dropped 6 bases and J dropped 3; count of bases not matched to a gene: 7. The CDR3 covers 15 residues. The germline V gene has CDR1 MNHEY and CDR2 SMNVEV (reference sequence). This chain's CDR3 is CASREGTSGSYEQYF. CDR3 DNA: TGTGCCAGCAGGGAGGGAACTAGCGGGAGCTACGAGCAGTACTTC.

V is TRBV5-1 and J is TRBJ1-1, with 8 bases identical to TRBD1. CDR1 and CDR2 (germline): SGHRS, YFSETQ. The CDR3 loop spans 15 amino acids. V lost 3 bases, J lost 1 base, and 5 bases stayed unmatched. The CDR3 loop is CASSSRQGANTEAFF. CDR3 bases: TGCGCCAGCAGCTCCCGCCAGGGGGCGAACACTGAAGCTTTCTTT. Combining the CDR3 with reference TRBV5-1 and TRBJ1-1 gives the whole variable domain KAGVTQTPRYLIKTRGQQVTLSCSPISGHRSVSWYQQTPGQGLQFLFEYFSETQRNKGNFPGRFSGRQFSNSRSEMNVSTLELGDSALYLCASSSRQGANTEAFFGQGTRLTVV.

The rearrangement links TRBV5-1 to TRBJ2-5, with TRBD1 matching over 9 bases. CDR1 and CDR2 (germline): SGHRS, YFSETQ. The CDR3 spans 16 residues. Trimming cost V 2 bases and J 4 bases; bases outside gene matches: 9. The DNA for the CDR3 is TGCGCCAGCAGCTTCTCGAAGGGGACAGGGCTAGAGACCCAGTACTTC. Amino acid sequence: CASSFSKGTGLETQYF.

The chain joins TRBV2 to TRBJ1-1; D not certain. CDR3 size: 16 residues. CDR1 SNHLY and CDR2 FYNNEI come from the germline V gene. V lost 4 bases to trimming and J lost 3 bases, with 18 bases between them. In DNA form, the CDR3 reads TGTGCCAGCAGTGGATTCGCGGGGATCGGAGACACTGAAGCTTTCTTT. Protein product: CASSGFAGIGDTEAFF.

The chain couples TRBV5-1 to TRBJ2-5; TRBD2 might be the D (5 bases). Deletions cut 1 base from V and 4 bases from J, with 11 bases between. The V gene's germline CDR1 is SGHRS and CDR2 YFSETQ. CDR3 length: 14 residues. CDR3 region: CASSLWAEGETQYF. In DNA, the CDR3 is TGCGCCAGCAGCTTGTGGGCAGAGGGAGAGACCCAGTACTTC.

The chain carries TRBV10-3 and TRBJ2-7; 11 bases line up with TRBD2. Germline CDR1 ENHRY, CDR2 SYGVKD. The V segment lost 7 bases and the J segment 3 bases; nucleotides outside the gene matches: 14. The CDR3 is made up of 17 amino acids. DNA for the CDR3: TGTGCCATCAAGAGTAGCGGGGGGGCCGTTGGAGTCTACGAGCAGTACTTC. Its translation: CAIKSSGGAVGVYEQYF.

The chain joins TRBV10-3 to TRBJ2-5; weak D call: TRBD1 (5 bases). In germline, CDR1 is ENHRY, CDR2 SYGVKD. Trimming took 5 bases from V and 5 from J, leaving 18 bases between them. CDR3 length: 15 residues. The CDR3 DNA follows: TGTGCCATCAGTACTGATAGGGGCGTGGGGGAGACCCAGTACTTC. It yields the protein CAISTDRGVGETQYF.

The J gene is TRBJ1-2, the V gene TRBV15, with 9 bases aligning to TRBD1. CDR1 and CDR2 from the germline V gene are LNHNV and YYDKDF (reference sequence). The CDR3 has 14 residues. V was pared by 3 bases and J by 1 base, with 0 bases of the junction left unmatched. CDR3 sequence: CATSRDRGNYGYTF. In nucleotides, the CDR3 is TGTGCCACCAGCAGGGACAGGGGTAACTATGGCTACACCTTC.

V usage is TRBV6-1 and J usage is TRBJ2-1, with TRBD2 as a possible D gene (6 bases). V lost 2 bases, J lost 0 bases, and 14 bases lay in between. The CDR3 spans 17 residues. Germline values: CDR1 MNHNS, CDR2 SASEGT. CDR3 residues: CASSEFVGGSSYNEQFF. The CDR3 region has the DNA TGTGCCAGCAGTGAATTTGTCGGGGGAAGCTCCTACAATGAGCAGTTCTTC.

The chain uses TRBV11-2 and TRBJ2-1, with TRBD2 identical over 10 bases. The trim removed 2 bases at V and 3 bases at J, leaving 10 bases unmatched. CDR3 length equals 18 residues. Germline CDR1 SGHAT, CDR2 FQNNGV. The CDR3 DNA sequence: TGTGCCAGCAGCTTATTCCCCCTAGCGGGAGCTGGCTACAATGAGCAGTTCTTC. This translates into CASSLFPLAGAGYNEQFF.

This chain joins TRBV6-5 and TRBJ1-4, with a weak D call TRBD1 (6 bases). The V and J ends lost 2 bases and 3 bases respectively, with 10 bases between them. The CDR3 length is 15 residues. Germline V gene lookup returns CDR1 MNHEY and CDR2 SVGAGI. Here the CDR3 DNA reads TGTGCCAGCAGTTACGGGACAACCGCTAATGAAAAACTGTTTTTT. This encodes CASSYGTTANEKLFF.

The chain employs TRBV19 and TRBJ2-7; 8 nucleotides line up with TRBD1. Germline V lookup: CDR1 LNHDA, CDR2 SQIVND (reference sequence). V was clipped by 6 bases and J by 2 bases; unmatched bases: 3. The CDR3 loop spans 13 amino acids. The CDR3 nucleotides read TGTGCCAGTAGCGCGGACAGGGCCTACGAGCAGTACTTC. Translating it yields CASSADRAYEQYF.

V is TRBV5-1 and J is TRBJ1-5; a weak D match, TRBD1 (5 bases). The CDR3 loop spans 14 amino acids. The V gene lost 4 bases and the J gene lost 2 bases, with 10 bases spanning the gap. Germline values: CDR1 SGHRS, CDR2 YFSETQ. Here the CDR3 DNA reads TGCGCCAGCAGCCCCGGACACGGCAATCAGCCCCAGCATTTT. This translates into CASSPGHGNQPQHF.